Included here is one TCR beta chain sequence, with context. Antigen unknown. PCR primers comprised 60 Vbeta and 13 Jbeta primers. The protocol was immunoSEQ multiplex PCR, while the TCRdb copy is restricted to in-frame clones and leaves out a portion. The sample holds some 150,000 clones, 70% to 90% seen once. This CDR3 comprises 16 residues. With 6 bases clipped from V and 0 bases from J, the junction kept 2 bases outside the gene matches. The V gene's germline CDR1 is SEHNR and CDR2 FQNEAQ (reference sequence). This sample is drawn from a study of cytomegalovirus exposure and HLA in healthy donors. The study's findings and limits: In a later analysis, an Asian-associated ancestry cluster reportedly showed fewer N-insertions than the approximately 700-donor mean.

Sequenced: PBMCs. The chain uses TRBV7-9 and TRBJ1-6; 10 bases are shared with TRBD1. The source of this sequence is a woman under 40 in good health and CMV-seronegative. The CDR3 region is CASRGQGSSYNSPLHF. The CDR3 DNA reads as TGTGCCAGCAGGGGACAGGGGAGCTCCTATAATTCACCCCTCCACTTT.